Following are 10 T cell receptor beta chains from one sample sequenced in a study of T-cell reconstitution after alpha-beta-depleted transplantation in children. The TCRbeta library was prepared with unique molecular identifiers. TCRdb independently ran MiXCR on the PCR reads; one entry per CDR3 protein. The data contain approximately 350,000 distinct CDR3 sequences, less than 15% of them seen just once; the ten biggest clones take up around 4.1%. The material was PBMCs, obtained from the stem cell graft. The receptors were sampled from a human donor who donated a stem cell graft to a child with Fanconi anemia.

The CDR3 region has the DNA TGCAGTGCTAGAGATGAGCTAGGACTAGCCTCCTACGAGCAGTACTTC. It specifies CSARDELGLASYEQYF. The gene calls are TRBV20-1 and TRBJ2-7, with TRBD2 matching over 8 bases. Germline V gene data show CDR1 as DFQATT and CDR2 as SNEGSKA (reference sequence). This CDR3 is built from 16 residues. V lost 0 bases and J lost 0; bases outside the gene matches: 7.

The V and J genes are TRBV11-2 and TRBJ2-3; 12 nucleotides match TRBD2. Germline loops: CDR1 SGHAT, CDR2 FQNNGV. Germline trimming cut 5 bases from V and 2 bases from J; bases unmatched to any gene: 5. The CDR3 is 16 residues long. The DNA for the CDR3 is TGTGCCAGCAGCGTTCCTAGCGGGGGGGCCACAGATACGCAGTATTTT. Encoded protein: CASSVPSGGATDTQYF.

This clonotype appeared many times. The rearrangement joins TRBV12-3 or TRBV12-4 to TRBJ2-3, with D perhaps matching TRBD1 (7 bases). CDR3 length equals 15 residues. The V gene lost 6 bases and the J gene lost 5 bases, with 18 bases spanning the gap. The CDR3, as DNA: TGTGCCAGCAGCCCCCAGGGGGGACACGGAGATACGCAGTATTTT. It yields the protein CASSPQGGHGDTQYF.

This clonotype has at least ten counts. V is TRBV20-1 and J is TRBJ2-7; D gene unclear. The germline gives CDR1 DFQATT, CDR2 SNEGSKA (reference sequence). This CDR3 spans 13 amino acids. Trimming pared 5 bases from V and 6 bases from J, leaving 17 bases between. The CDR3 spells CSAEPRTPGEQYF. In DNA form, the CDR3 reads TGCAGTGCTGAACCGAGGACCCCAGGCGAGCAGTACTTC.

The rearrangement uses TRBV4-3 and TRBJ1-1; D is unclear. The CDR3 totals 16 residues. V was shortened by 0 bases and J by 7 bases, with 18 bases between the two germline ends. Germline-derived CDR1 and CDR2 are LGHNA and YSLEER. The CDR3 coding sequence is TGCGCCAGCAGCCAAGAGATAAAGGGAGTGAGGGTTGAAGCTTTCTTT. It translates to CASSQEIKGVRVEAFF.

Concerning this clonotype: As the CDR3 is not closed by the conserved phenylalanine or tryptophan, this likely results from a read error. The chain carries TRBV7-8 and TRBJ1-3; D is unresolved. This CDR3 contains 14 residues. The germline V gene has CDR1 SGHVS and CDR2 FQNEAQ. Trimming took 3 bases from V and 0 from J, leaving 6 bases between them. CDR3 sequence: CASSFGDSGNTIYC. The CDR3 bases are TGTGCCAGCAGCTTTGGTGACTCTGGAAACACCATATATTGT.

The CDR3 DNA reads TGTGCCAGCAGCCAGCGGACGAACACCGGGGAGCTGTTTTTT. Its translation is CASSQRTNTGELFF. The chain recombines TRBV12-3 or TRBV12-4 with TRBJ2-2, with D maybe TRBD2 (5 bases). CDR3 length: 14 amino acids. Trimming pared 6 bases from V and 0 bases from J, leaving 8 bases between.

This clonotype came up a few times. The chain couples TRBV15 to TRBJ2-2, with D perhaps TRBD1 or TRBD2 (5 bases each). The CDR3 length is 16 residues. With 1 base removed from V and 0 bases from J, the gap between germline ends came to 9 bases. Germline CDR1 is LNHNV and CDR2 is YYDKDF (reference sequence). CDR3 coding DNA: TGTGCCACCAGCAGAGTCGGGACGTCGAACACCGGGGAGCTGTTTTTT. Translating gives CATSRVGTSNTGELFF.

The rearrangement joins TRBV20-1 to TRBJ2-1; 9 bases line up with TRBD2. Germline V gene data show CDR1 as DFQATT and CDR2 as SNEGSKA (reference sequence). CDR3 length equals 17 residues. Losses at the gene ends were 5 bases for V and 1 base for J; bases not matched to a gene: 12. The CDR3 DNA sequence: TGCAGTGCTTCCGGCGTTAGCGGGAGAGGGTCCTACAATGAGCAGTTCTTC. This sequence encodes CSASGVSGRGSYNEQFF.

This clonotype was observed a few times. This rearrangement joins TRBV19 to TRBJ2-3; D might be TRBD1 (6 bases). V was shortened by 8 bases and J by 5 bases, with 17 bases between the two germline ends. Germline assignment: CDR1 LNHDA and CDR2 SQIVND (reference sequence). CDR3 length: 14 residues. CDR3: CASAQSRGQDTQYF. The CDR3 region has the DNA TGTGCCAGTGCCCAATCCAGGGGACAAGATACGCAGTATTTT.